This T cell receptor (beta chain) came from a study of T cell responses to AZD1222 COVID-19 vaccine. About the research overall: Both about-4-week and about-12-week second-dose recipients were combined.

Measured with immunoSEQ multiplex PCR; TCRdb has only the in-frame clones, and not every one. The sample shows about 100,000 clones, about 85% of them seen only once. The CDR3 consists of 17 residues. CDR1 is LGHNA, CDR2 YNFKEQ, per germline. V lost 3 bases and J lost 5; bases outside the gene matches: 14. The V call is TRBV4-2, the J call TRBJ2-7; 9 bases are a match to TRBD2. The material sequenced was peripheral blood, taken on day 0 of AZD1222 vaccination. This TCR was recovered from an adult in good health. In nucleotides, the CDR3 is TGTGCCAGCAGCCAGATGCTAGGCGTAGCGGGAGACCACGAGCAGTACTTC. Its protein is CASSQMLGVAGDHEQYF.